A selection of T cell receptor beta chains follows, all from one sample in a study of cytomegalovirus exposure and HLA in healthy donors. Assay: immunoSEQ multiplex PCR; the TCRdb copy retains only in-frame clones and omits some. Of over 150,000 clones listed, 60% to 80% were seen once; the top ten hold roughly 1.5%. The specimen was PBMCs. The receptors originated from a woman between 18 and 30 years old in good health and CMV-seronegative. The CDR3 runs from the conserved cysteine through the conserved F or W. The order of the fields is CDR3 DNA, CDR3 protein, V gene, D gene, J gene. A D gene is named only where the DNA matches it firmly.

TGTGCCAGCAGCCCCCGGGGACAGACAAATTCACCCCTCAACTTT | CASSPRGQTNSPLNF | TRBV9 | TRBD1 | TRBJ1-6
TGTGCCAGCCGCCCCCGGGACAGGGGTAGTCAGCCCCAGCATTTT | CASRPRDRGSQPQHF | TRBV28 | TRBD1 | TRBJ1-5
TGCGCCAGCAGCCAAGACAGGGGGGATCAGCCCCAGCATTTT | CASSQDRGDQPQHF | TRBV4-3 | TRBD1 | TRBJ1-5
TGCGCCAGCAGCTTGGCCAGGGACAGGGCCTACGAGCAGTACTTC | CASSLARDRAYEQYF | TRBV5-1 | TRBD1 | TRBJ2-7
TGTGCCATCAGTGAGTCGGGAAAGGGGATAGACACTGAAGCTTTCTTT | CAISESGKGIDTEAFF | TRBV10-3 | . | TRBJ1-1
TGTGCCAGTAGGATGGACAGGCGGGGTGAAGAGACCCAGTACTTC | CASRMDRRGEETQYF | TRBV19 | . | TRBJ2-5
TGTGCCAGCAGCTTAGACCCAATAAATTCCCGTCGGGGTTCCTACGAGCAGTACTTC | CASSLDPINSRRGSYEQYF | TRBV7-2 | . | TRBJ2-7
TGCAGTGCTAGAACGGGGAGCTACACCTTC | CSARTGSYTF | TRBV20-1 | . | TRBJ1-2
TGTGCCACACGGACTAGCGGGAACTCCTACGAGCAGTACTTC | CATRTSGNSYEQYF | TRBV27 | TRBD2 | TRBJ2-7
TGTGCCAGCAGCCCCGGGACAGCCTACGAGCAGTACTTC | CASSPGTAYEQYF | TRBV5-6 | TRBD1 | TRBJ2-7
TGTGCCAGCAGTCTTCCCCGGGGTTCTGGAAACACCATATATTTT | CASSLPRGSGNTIYF | TRBV28 | . | TRBJ1-3
TGTGCCAGCAGCTCCACTAGCGGTTCCTACAATGAGCAGTTCTTC | CASSSTSGSYNEQFF | TRBV7-2 | TRBD2 | TRBJ2-1
TGTGCCTGGAGCGATCGCGGGACAGGGGGCCAATTTAACTATGGCTACACCTTC | CAWSDRGTGGQFNYGYTF | TRBV30 | TRBD1 | TRBJ1-2
TGTGCCAGCAGCGAGATCGGGAACACTGAAGCTTTCTTT | CASSEIGNTEAFF | TRBV6-1 | . | TRBJ1-1
TGCAGTGCTAGAGACCGGGATACGCAGTATTTT | CSARDRDTQYF | TRBV20-1 | . | TRBJ2-3
TGCAGCGTTGATCGCGAACAGGGGGGTGCCGACGGCTACACCTTC | CSVDREQGGADGYTF | TRBV29-1 | TRBD1 | TRBJ1-2
TGTGCCATCAGTGAGGCCGGGACAGGGGGTCGGTACAATGAGCAGTTCTTC | CAISEAGTGGRYNEQFF | TRBV10-3 | TRBD1 | TRBJ2-1
TGTGCCAGCCTCTGGGTGGACAGGCCCGGAGCTTTCTTT | CASLWVDRPGAFF | TRBV6-1 | TRBD1 | TRBJ1-1
TGTGCCAGTACCACGGGGACAGGGGGCATTGGGAAACTGTTTTTT | CASTTGTGGIGKLFF | TRBV19 | TRBD1 | TRBJ1-4
TGTGCCAGCAGCCTATCCCCAGCGGGGAGCACAGATACGCAGTATTTT | CASSLSPAGSTDTQYF | TRBV27 | TRBD2 | TRBJ2-3
TGTGCCAGCTGTGTGGCAGAGGGAGATGAAGCTTTCTTT | CASCVAEGDEAFF | TRBV6-5 | . | TRBJ1-1
TGTGCCTGGATGGTACGGGAGACAGATACGCAGTATTTT | CAWMVRETDTQYF | TRBV30 | . | TRBJ2-3
TGCAGTACTGATAAGCAGTACTTC | CSTDKQYF | TRBV20-1 | . | TRBJ2-7
TGTGCCAGCAGTTACGATGGGACACCGACTAATGAAAAACTGTTTTTT | CASSYDGTPTNEKLFF | TRBV6-5 | . | TRBJ1-4
TGTGCCAGCACTCCAGGGTCTGCTAGCAATCAGCCCCAGCATTTT | CASTPGSASNQPQHF | TRBV19 | . | TRBJ1-5
TGTGCCAGCAGCTTCTCCACCGCTACCGGGACAGGAAACCACGAGCAGTACTTC | CASSFSTATGTGNHEQYF | TRBV7-9 | TRBD1 | TRBJ2-7
TGTGCCAGCAGTTACGCCAGAACTGAAGCTTTCTTT | CASSYARTEAFF | TRBV6-5 | . | TRBJ1-1
TGTGCCAGCAGGGGCTGGGTGAGCAACACCGGGGAGCTGTTTTTT | CASRGWVSNTGELFF | TRBV4-2 | . | TRBJ2-2
TGTGCCAGCAGCTTAGGAGGCGGGACGCCTACGCAGTATTTT | CASSLGGGTPTQYF | TRBV7-2 | . | TRBJ2-3
TGTGCCAGCAGTGCAGCTGGGACAGGTAGCAGCCAAGAGACCCAGTACTTC | CASSAAGTGSSQETQYF | TRBV27 | TRBD1 | TRBJ2-5
TGTGCCAGTAGCCCCACAGAAACCACAGATACGCAGTATTTT | CASSPTETTDTQYF | TRBV19 | . | TRBJ2-3